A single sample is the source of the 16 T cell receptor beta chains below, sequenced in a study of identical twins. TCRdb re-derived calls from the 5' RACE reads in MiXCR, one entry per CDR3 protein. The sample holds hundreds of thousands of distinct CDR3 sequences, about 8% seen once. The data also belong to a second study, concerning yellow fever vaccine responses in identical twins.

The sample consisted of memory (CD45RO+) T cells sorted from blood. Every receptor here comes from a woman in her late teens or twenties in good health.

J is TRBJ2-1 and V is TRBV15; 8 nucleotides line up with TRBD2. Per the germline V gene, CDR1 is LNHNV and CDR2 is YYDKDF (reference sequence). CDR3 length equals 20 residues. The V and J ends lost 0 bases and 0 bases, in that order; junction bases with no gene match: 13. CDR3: CATSRDLLRRGTSSYNEQFF. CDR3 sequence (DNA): TGTGCCACCAGCAGAGACCTACTAAGAAGGGGGACTAGCTCCTACAATGAGCAGTTCTTC.

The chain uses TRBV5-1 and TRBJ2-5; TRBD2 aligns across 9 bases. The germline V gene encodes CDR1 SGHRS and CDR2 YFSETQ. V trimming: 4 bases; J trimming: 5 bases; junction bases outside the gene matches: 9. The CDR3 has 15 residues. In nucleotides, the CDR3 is TGCGCCAGCAGCCCGACTAGCGGAGTTGGGGAGACCCAGTACTTC. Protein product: CASSPTSGVGETQYF.

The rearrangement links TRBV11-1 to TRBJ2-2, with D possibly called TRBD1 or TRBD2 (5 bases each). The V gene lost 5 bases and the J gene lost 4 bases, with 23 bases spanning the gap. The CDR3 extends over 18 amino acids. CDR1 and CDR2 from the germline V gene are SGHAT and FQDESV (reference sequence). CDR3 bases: TGTGCCAGCAGCGGCATAAGGCTAGGGGACCGTGCCACCGGGGAGCTGTTTTTT. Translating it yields CASSGIRLGDRATGELFF.

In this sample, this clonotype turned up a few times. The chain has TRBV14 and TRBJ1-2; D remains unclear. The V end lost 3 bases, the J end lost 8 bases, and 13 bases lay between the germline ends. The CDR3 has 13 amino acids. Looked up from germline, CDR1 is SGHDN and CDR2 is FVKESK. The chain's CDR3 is CASSHPPFRGYTF. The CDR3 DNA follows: TGTGCCAGCAGCCATCCCCCATTCCGGGGCTACACCTTC.

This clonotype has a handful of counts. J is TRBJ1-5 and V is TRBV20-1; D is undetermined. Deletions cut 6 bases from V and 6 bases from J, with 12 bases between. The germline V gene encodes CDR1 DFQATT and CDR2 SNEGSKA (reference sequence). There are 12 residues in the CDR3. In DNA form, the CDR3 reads TGCAGTGCACCCCGGACCATTCAGCCCCAGCATTTT. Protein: CSAPRTIQPQHF.

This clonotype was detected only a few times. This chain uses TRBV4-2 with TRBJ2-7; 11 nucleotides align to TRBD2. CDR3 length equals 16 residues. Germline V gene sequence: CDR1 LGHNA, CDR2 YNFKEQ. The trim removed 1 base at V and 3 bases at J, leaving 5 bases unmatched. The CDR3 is CASSQAGLAGYYEQYF. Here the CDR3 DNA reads TGTGCCAGCAGCCAAGCCGGACTAGCGGGCTACTACGAGCAGTACTTC.

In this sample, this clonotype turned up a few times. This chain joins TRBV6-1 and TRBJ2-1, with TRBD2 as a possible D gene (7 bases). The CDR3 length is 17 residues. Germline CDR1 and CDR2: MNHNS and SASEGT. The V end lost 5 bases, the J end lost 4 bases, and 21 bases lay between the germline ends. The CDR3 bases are TGTGCCAGCAGTCCCGTGGGGGGGGCTAGCGGTTACAATGAGCAGTTCTTC. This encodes CASSPVGGASGYNEQFF.

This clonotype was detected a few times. The CDR3 spells CASSPSRGPSHNEQFF. As DNA, the CDR3 is TGTGCCAGCAGTCCCTCGAGAGGGCCGAGCCACAATGAGCAGTTCTTC. The chain employs TRBV25-1 and TRBJ2-1, with D maybe TRBD2 (5 bases). Germline V gene sequence: CDR1 MGHDK, CDR2 SYGVNS. The length of the CDR3 is 16 residues. V lost 5 bases, J lost 5 bases, and 19 bases lay in between.

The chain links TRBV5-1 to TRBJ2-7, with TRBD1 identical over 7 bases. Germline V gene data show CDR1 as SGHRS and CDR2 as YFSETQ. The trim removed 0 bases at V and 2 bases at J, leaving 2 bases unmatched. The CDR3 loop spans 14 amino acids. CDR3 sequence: CASSLGQGAYEQYV. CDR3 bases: TGCGCCAGCAGCTTGGGACAGGGAGCCTACGAGCAGTACGTC.

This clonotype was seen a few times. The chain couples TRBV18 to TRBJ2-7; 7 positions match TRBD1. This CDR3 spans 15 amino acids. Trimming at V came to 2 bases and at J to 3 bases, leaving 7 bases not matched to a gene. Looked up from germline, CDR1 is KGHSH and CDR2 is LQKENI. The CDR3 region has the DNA TGTGCCAGCTCACCAAGAGACAGGGCTTTCTACGAGCAGTACTTC. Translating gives CASSPRDRAFYEQYF.

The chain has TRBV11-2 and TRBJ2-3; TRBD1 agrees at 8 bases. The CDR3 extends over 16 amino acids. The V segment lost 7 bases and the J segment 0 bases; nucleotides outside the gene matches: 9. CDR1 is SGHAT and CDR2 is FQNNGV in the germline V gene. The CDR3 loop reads CASTQGALPSTDTQYF. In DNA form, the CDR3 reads TGTGCCAGCACTCAGGGGGCCCTACCCAGCACAGATACGCAGTATTTT. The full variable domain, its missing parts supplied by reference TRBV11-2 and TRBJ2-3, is EAGVAQSPRYKIIEKRQSVAFWCNPISGHATLYWYQQILGQGPKLLIQFQNNGVVDDSQLPKDRFSAERLKGVDSTLKIQPAKLEDSAVYLCASTQGALPSTDTQYFGPGTRLTVL.

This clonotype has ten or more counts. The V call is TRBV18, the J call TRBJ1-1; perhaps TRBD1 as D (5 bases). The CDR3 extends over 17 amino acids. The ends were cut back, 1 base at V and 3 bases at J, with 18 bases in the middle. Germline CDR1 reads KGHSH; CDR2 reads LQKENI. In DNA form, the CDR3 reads TGTGCCAGCTCACCACGTCAGGGTGGGTCGGTTGACACTGAAGCTTTCTTT. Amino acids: CASSPRQGGSVDTEAFF.

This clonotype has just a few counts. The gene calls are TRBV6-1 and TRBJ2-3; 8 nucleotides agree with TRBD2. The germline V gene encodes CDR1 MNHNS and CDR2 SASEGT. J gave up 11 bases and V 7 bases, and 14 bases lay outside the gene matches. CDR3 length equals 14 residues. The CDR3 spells CASTKEEQAGVQYF. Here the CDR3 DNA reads TGTGCCAGCACCAAGGAAGAACAAGCGGGGGTGCAGTATTTT.

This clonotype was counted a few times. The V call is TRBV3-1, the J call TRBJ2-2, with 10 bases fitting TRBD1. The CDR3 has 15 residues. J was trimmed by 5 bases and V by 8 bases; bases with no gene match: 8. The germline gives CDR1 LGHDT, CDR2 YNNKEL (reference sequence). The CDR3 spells CASRRGTGETGELFF. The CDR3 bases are TGTGCCAGCCGTCGGGGGACAGGGGAGACCGGGGAGCTGTTTTTT. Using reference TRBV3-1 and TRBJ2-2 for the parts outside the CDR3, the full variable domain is DTAVSQTPKYLVTQMGNDKSIKCEQNLGHDTMYWYKQDSKKFLKIMFSYNNKELIINETVPNRFSPKSPDKAHLNLHINSLELGDSAVYFCASRRGTGETGELFFGEGSRLTVL.

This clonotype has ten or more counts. The CDR3 DNA follows: TGTGCCAGCTCACTGAAGCCGACAGGGAACACTGAAGCTTTCTTT. Translated, it gives CASSLKPTGNTEAFF. The gene calls are TRBV18 and TRBJ1-1; a possible D gene is TRBD1 (6 bases). Germline CDR1 is KGHSH and CDR2 is LQKENI. V gave up 4 bases and J gave up 1 base, with 13 bases separating them. This CDR3 region has 15 residues.

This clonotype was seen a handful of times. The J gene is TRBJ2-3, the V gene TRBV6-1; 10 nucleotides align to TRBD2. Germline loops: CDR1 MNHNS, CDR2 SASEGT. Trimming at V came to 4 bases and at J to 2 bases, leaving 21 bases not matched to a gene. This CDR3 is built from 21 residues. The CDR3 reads CASSGASGGTHPTGSTDTQYF. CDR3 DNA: TGTGCCAGCAGTGGAGCTAGCGGGGGCACCCACCCAACAGGTTCCACAGATACGCAGTATTTT.